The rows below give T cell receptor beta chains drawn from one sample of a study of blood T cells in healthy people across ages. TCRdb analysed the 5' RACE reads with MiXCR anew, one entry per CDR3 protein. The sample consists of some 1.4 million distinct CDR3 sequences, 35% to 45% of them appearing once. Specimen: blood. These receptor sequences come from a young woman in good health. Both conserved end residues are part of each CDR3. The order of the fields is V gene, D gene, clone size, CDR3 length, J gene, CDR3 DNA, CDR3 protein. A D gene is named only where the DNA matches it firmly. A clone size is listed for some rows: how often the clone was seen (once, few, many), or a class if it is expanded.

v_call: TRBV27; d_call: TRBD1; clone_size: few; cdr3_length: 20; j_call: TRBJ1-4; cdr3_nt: TGTGCCAGCAGTTTATCGATGGCCAGGGGGCCCATCCCAACTAATGAAAAACTGTTTTTT; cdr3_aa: CASSLSMARGPIPTNEKLFF
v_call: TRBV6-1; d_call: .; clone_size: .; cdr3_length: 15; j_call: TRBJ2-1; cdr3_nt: TGTGCCAGCAGTCGCCCGGACAGTCCCAGGGATGAGCAGTTCTTC; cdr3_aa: CASSRPDSPRDEQFF
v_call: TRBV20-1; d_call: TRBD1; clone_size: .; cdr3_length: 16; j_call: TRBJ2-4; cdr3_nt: TGCGGTGCTAGGAACACCCAGGGGGCAGCCAAAAACATTCAGTACTTC; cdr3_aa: CGARNTQGAAKNIQYF
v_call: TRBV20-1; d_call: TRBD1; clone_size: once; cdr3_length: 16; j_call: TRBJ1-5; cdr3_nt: TGCAGTGCCCGAGTTCCAGGACAGGTCAGCAATCAGCCCCAGCATTTT; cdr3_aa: CSARVPGQVSNQPQHF
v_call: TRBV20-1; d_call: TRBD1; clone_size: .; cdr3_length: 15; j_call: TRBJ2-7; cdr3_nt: TGCAGTGCTAGACCAGACAGGGGGCTAGCCTACGAGCAGTACTTC; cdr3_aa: CSARPDRGLAYEQYF
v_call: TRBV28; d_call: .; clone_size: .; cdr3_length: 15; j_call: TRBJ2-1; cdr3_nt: TGTGCCAGCAGTTCCGGGGGAATATCCTACAATGAGCAGTTCTTC; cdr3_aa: CASSSGGISYNEQFF
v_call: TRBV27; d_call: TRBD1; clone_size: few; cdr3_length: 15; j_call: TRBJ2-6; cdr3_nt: TGTGCCAGCAGGGGGACAGGAGGTGGGGCCAACGTCCTGACTTTC; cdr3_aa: CASRGTGGGANVLTF
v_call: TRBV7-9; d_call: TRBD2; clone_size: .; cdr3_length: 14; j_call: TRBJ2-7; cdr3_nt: TGTACCAGCAGCTTTAGGTCTAGCGGCTACGAGCAGTACTTC; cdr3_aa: CTSSFRSSGYEQYF
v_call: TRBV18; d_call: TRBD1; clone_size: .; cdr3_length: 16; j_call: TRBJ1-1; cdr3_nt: TGTGCCAGCTCACCGATGGAGGGGGCGGTGAACACTGAAGCTTTCTTT; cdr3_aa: CASSPMEGAVNTEAFF
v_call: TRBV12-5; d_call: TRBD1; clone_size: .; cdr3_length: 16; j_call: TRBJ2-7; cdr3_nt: TGTGCTAGTGGTTTGGTTTTGACAGGGGGTAACCACGAGCAGTACTTC; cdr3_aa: CASGLVLTGGNHEQYF
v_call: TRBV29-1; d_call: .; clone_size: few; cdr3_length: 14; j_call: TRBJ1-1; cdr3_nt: TGCAGCTTCTACCTGGGCAGCATGAACACTGAAGCTTTCTTT; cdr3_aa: CSFYLGSMNTEAFF
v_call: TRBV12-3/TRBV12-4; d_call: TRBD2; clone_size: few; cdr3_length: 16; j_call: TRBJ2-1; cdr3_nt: TGTGCCAGCAGTTTGCCCGTGGCTAGCGGAATCAATGAGCAGTTCTTC; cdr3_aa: CASSLPVASGINEQFF
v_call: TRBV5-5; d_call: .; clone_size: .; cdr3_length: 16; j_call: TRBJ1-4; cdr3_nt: TGTGCCAGCTCCGAACGGAAGGCCGCAACTAATGAAAAACTGTTTTTT; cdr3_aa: CASSERKAATNEKLFF
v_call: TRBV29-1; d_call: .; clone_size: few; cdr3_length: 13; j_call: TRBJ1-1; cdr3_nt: TGCAGCGTAGCTGTAGAGGGCGCGGGAAAAGCTTTCTTT; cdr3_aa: CSVAVEGAGKAFF
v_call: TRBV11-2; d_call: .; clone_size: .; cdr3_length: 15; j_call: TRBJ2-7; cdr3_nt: TGTGCCAGCAGCTGGGTCCGAGCGGGCGCCTACGAGCAGTACTTC; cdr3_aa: CASSWVRAGAYEQYF
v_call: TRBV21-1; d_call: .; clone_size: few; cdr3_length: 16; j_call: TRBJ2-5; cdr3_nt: TGTGCCAGCAGCAAAGCGGGGACTAGCGCCGAAGAGACCCAGTACTTC; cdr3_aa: CASSKAGTSAEETQYF
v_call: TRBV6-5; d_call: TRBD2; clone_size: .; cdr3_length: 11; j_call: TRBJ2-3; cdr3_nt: TGTGCCAGCAGAGCGGGGAATACGCAGTATTTT; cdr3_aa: CASRAGNTQYF
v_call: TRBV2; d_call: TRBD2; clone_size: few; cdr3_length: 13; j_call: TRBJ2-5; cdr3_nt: TGTGCCAGCAGTGGCGGGAGGGAAGAGACCCAGTACTTC; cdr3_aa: CASSGGREETQYF
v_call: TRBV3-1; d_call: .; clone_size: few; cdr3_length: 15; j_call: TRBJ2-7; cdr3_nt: TGTGCCAGCAGCCAATCACATAGCGGCACCTACGAGCAGTACTTC; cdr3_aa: CASSQSHSGTYEQYF
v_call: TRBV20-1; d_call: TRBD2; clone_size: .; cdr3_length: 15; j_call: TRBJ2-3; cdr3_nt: TGCAGTGCTAGATCCCCCGGGAGGGACTCAGATACGCAGTATTTT; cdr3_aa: CSARSPGRDSDTQYF
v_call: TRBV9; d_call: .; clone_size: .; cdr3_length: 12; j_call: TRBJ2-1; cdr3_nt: TGTGCCAGCAGCCTCCTCAGTTACGAGCAGTTCTTC; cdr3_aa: CASSLLSYEQFF
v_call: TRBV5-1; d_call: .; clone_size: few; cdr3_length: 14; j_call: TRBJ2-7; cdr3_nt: TGCGCCAGCAGCCCACAGGAGACAATCTACGAGCAGTACTTC; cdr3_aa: CASSPQETIYEQYF
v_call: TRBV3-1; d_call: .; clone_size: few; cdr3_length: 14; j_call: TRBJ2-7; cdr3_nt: TGTGCCAGCAGCCCTCTCATATTACAAAGCGAGCAGTACTTC; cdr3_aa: CASSPLILQSEQYF